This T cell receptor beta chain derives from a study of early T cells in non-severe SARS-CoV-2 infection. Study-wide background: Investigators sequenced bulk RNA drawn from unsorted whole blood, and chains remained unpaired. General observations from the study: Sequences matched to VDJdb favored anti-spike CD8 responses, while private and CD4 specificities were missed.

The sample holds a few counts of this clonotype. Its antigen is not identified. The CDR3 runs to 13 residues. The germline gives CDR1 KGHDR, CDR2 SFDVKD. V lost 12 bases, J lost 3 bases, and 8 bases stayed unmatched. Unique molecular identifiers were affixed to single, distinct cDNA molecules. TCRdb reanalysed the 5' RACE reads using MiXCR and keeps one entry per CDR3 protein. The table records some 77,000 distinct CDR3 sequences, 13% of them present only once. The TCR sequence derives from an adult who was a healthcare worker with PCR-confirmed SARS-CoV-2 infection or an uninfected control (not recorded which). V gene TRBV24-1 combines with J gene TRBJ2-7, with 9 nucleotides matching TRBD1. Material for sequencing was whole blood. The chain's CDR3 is CACSPGQGYEQYF. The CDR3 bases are TGTGCCTGCTCCCCGGGACAGGGCTACGAGCAGTACTTC.